The next 29 T cell receptor beta chains were all read from a single sample in a study of blood T cell repertoires in COVID-19 (TCRdb year 2020). Receptor amplification or capture employed the immunoSEQ multiplex PCR assay. Sourced from immuneACCESS, this table was stored by TCRdb with only in-frame sequences that have V and J called. A share of the clones is absent; for the studies checked, an unresolved V gene accounts for under half, and the remainder has no known explanation. This sample has about 200,000 clones in its table, and around 85% of those were observed once. The leading ten clones occupy 0.95% of the sample. The sample comprised peripheral blood. The receptors stem from a man in his sixties with COVID-19, enrolled during active disease.

This sequence joins TRBV19 and TRBJ1-3; D unresolved. Germline loops: CDR1 LNHDA, CDR2 SQIVND (reference sequence). V lost 7 bases, J lost 0 bases, and 10 bases lay in between. The CDR3 length is 14 residues. The DNA of the CDR3 is TGTGCCAGTACTCCTCTTTACTCTGGAAACACCATATATTTT. It codes for CASTPLYSGNTIYF.

The CDR3, as DNA: TGTGCCAGCAGCCGCTATCGCAATCAGCCCCAGCATTTT. Its translation is CASSRYRNQPQHF. The chain carries TRBV27 and TRBJ1-5; D is uncertain. The CDR3 is 13 amino acids. V was trimmed by 6 bases and J by 2 bases, leaving 8 bases between them. Germline V gene data show CDR1 as MNHEY and CDR2 as SMNVEV (reference sequence).

The rearrangement joins TRBV19 to TRBJ2-7; 10 positions agree with TRBD2. This CDR3 has 15 residues. The V gene end was trimmed by 4 bases and the J gene end by 4 bases; junction bases not matched to a gene: 7. Germline loops: CDR1 LNHDA, CDR2 SQIVND (reference sequence). In DNA, the CDR3 is TGTGCCAGTAGTAATGGGCTAGCGGGAGTGTACGAGCAGTACTTC. This gives the protein CASSNGLAGVYEQYF.

The gene calls are TRBV28 and TRBJ2-7; D call uncertain. CDR1 and CDR2 (germline): MDHEN, SYDVKM. The CDR3 loop spans 12 amino acids. V gave up 4 bases and J gave up 4 bases, with 8 bases separating them. The CDR3 bases are TGTGCCAGCAGTTCTCAGTTGTACGAGCAGTACTTC. Its translation: CASSSQLYEQYF.

V and J are TRBV19 and TRBJ2-3; 8 nucleotides line up with TRBD2. The CDR3 length is 15 residues. Looked up from germline, CDR1 is LNHDA and CDR2 is SQIVND (reference sequence). The V segment lost 6 bases and the J segment 4 bases; nucleotides outside the gene matches: 9. The chain's CDR3 is CASRTSGSLADTQYF. In nucleotides, the CDR3 is TGTGCCAGTAGGACAAGCGGGAGTTTGGCAGATACGCAGTATTTT.

In this sample, this clone turned up a few times. V and J are TRBV7-2 and TRBJ1-2; D may be TRBD1 (5 bases). Per germline, CDR1 SGHTA and CDR2 FQGNSA. Deletions cut 2 bases from V and 7 bases from J, with 14 bases between. This CDR3 is built from 14 residues. CDR3 protein: CASSLTSGLFGYTF. In nucleotides, the CDR3 is TGTGCCAGCAGCTTAACGTCAGGGTTATTTGGCTACACCTTC.

This rearrangement joins TRBV27 to TRBJ1-1; possible D gene TRBD1, 5 bases. Germline CDR1 is MNHEY and CDR2 is SMNVEV (reference sequence). V was trimmed by 2 bases and J by 4 bases, leaving 11 bases between them. The CDR3 is made up of 14 amino acids. The CDR3 here is CASSLGGSGTEAFF. The CDR3 DNA is TGTGCCAGCAGTTTAGGGGGGTCGGGCACTGAAGCTTTCTTT.

This chain joins TRBV6-4 and TRBJ1-6; a weak D match, TRBD1 (5 bases). In germline, CDR1 is MRHNA, CDR2 SNTAGT. Trimming left V 3 bases short and J 5 bases short, with 11 bases between. The CDR3 runs to 15 residues. The DNA of the CDR3 is TGTGCCAGCAGTGAAGTTCCAGGGAATAATTCACCCCTCCACTTT. Translation: CASSEVPGNNSPLHF.

Points on this clone: The sample holds other DNA sequences that translate to the same CDR3. The chain carries TRBV27 and TRBJ2-7, with D possibly TRBD2 on 6 matching bases. The CDR3 is 14 residues long. The V end was cut by 4 bases, the J end by 2 bases, with 12 bases between. Germline lookup yields CDR1 MNHEY and CDR2 SMNVEV (reference sequence). The CDR3 coding sequence is TGTGCCAGCAGTTCGCCGGGACTGACCTACGAGCAGTACTTC. Its translation is CASSSPGLTYEQYF.

This clone appeared once. The V call is TRBV7-9, the J call TRBJ1-1, with D perhaps TRBD1 (5 bases). With 1 base removed from V and 11 bases from J, the gap between germline ends came to 11 bases. From germline, CDR1 is SEHNR and CDR2 FQNEAQ (reference sequence). The CDR3 has 12 amino acids. The CDR3 here is CASSLEGRVAFF. DNA of the CDR3: TGTGCCAGCAGCTTAGAAGGCAGGGTGGCTTTCTTT.

This chain joins TRBV13 and TRBJ2-2, with D tentatively TRBD1 (6 bases). V was pared by 5 bases and J by 9 bases, with 13 bases between. In germline, CDR1 is PRHDT, CDR2 FYEKMQ (reference sequence). The length of the CDR3 is 13 residues. In DNA form, the CDR3 reads TGTGCCAGCAGCCGCCGGCAGGGGTGGGAGCTGTTTTTT. Amino acid sequence: CASSRRQGWELFF.

The chain combines TRBV6-5 with TRBJ2-1; D not resolved. CDR1 and CDR2 (germline): MNHEY, SVGAGI. This CDR3 region has 13 residues. Trimming shortened V by 4 bases and J by 9 bases, and 13 bases separated the two germline ends. The CDR3 DNA is TGTGCCAGCAGTTCCCCAAAGTTTAGTGAGCAGTTCTTC. The encoded protein is CASSSPKFSEQFF.

J is TRBJ2-1 and V is TRBV9; D may be TRBD1 (5 bases). Germline values: CDR1 SGDLS, CDR2 YYNGEE. CDR3 length equals 13 residues. V was clipped by 0 bases and J by 4 bases, with 5 bases between them. CDR3 sequence reads: CASSVAGYNEQFF. The CDR3, as DNA: TGTGCCAGCAGCGTAGCAGGGTACAATGAGCAGTTCTTC.

This clone was seen a few times. The chain couples TRBV7-2 to TRBJ1-2; 7 bases line up with TRBD1. J gave up 8 bases and V 1 base, and 7 bases lay outside the gene matches. CDR1 is SGHTA, CDR2 FQGNSA, per germline. The CDR3 loop spans 14 amino acids. The CDR3 region is CASSLDRGLEGYTF. CDR3 DNA: TGTGCCAGCAGCTTAGACAGGGGACTTGAGGGCTACACCTTC.

The rearrangement links TRBV10-1 to TRBJ2-7; 10 nucleotides match TRBD2. This CDR3 has 15 residues. Germline V CDR1 and CDR2: WNHNN, SYGVQD (reference sequence). Trimming removed 4 bases from V and 2 bases from J; junction bases left unmatched: 5. CDR3 region: CASSGTGTSAYEQYF. The CDR3 DNA follows: TGCGCCAGCAGTGGGACGGGGACTAGCGCCTACGAGCAGTACTTC.

This rearrangement joins TRBV30 to TRBJ1-2; D call uncertain. V lost 3 bases, J lost 3 bases, and 11 bases lay in between. The length of the CDR3 is 13 residues. The germline gives CDR1 GTSNPN, CDR2 SVGIG (reference sequence). The CDR3 is CAWRGRRYYGYTF. CDR3 sequence (DNA): TGTGCCTGGAGGGGTCGGAGGTACTATGGCTACACCTTC.

The sample holds one count of this clone. This chain joins TRBV3-1 (or the pseudogene TRBV3-2) and TRBJ1-2, with D uncertain. The CDR3 contains 12 residues. The V gene lost 1 base and the J gene lost 13 bases, with 13 bases spanning the gap. In germline, CDR1 is LGHDT, CDR2 YNNKEL (reference sequence). The CDR3 loop reads CASSQGTGASTF. CDR3 nucleotides: TGTGCCAGCAGCCAAGGGACTGGCGCCTCCACCTTC.

The V and J genes are TRBV19 and TRBJ1-3; a weak D match, TRBD1 (6 bases). Germline CDR1 and CDR2: LNHDA and SQIVND (reference sequence). V shed 3 bases and J shed 0 bases, with 15 bases lying between them. The CDR3 is 17 residues long. The CDR3 loop is CASSMTGTTGSGNTIYF. For the CDR3, the DNA is TGTGCCAGTAGTATGACCGGGACAACCGGCTCTGGAAACACCATATATTTT.

The V gene is TRBV7-2, the J gene TRBJ1-1; 7 bases agree with TRBD1. The CDR3 covers 14 residues. With 5 bases clipped from V and 1 base from J, the junction kept 4 bases outside the gene matches. In germline, CDR1 is SGHTA, CDR2 FQGNSA. CDR3 region: CASSTRQGNTEAFF. The CDR3 DNA reads TGTGCCAGCAGCACCAGACAGGGGAACACTGAAGCTTTCTTT.

The genes are TRBV11-3 and TRBJ2-2; 8 nucleotides line up with TRBD1. V shed 2 bases and J 0 bases; nucleotides not matched to a gene: 8. CDR1 SGHNT and CDR2 YENEEA come from the germline V gene. The CDR3 has 18 residues. CDR3 region: CASSLSLWDRPNTGELFF. The CDR3 DNA reads TGTGCCAGCAGCTTAAGCCTCTGGGACAGGCCGAACACCGGGGAGCTGTTTTTT.

The V gene is TRBV19, the J gene TRBJ2-7, with D unresolved. Trimming took 3 bases from V and 2 from J, leaving 11 bases between them. The germline gives CDR1 LNHDA, CDR2 SQIVND (reference sequence). The CDR3 is 14 amino acids. The DNA for the CDR3 is TGTGCCAGTAGTATCGGTCTGATTGCCTACGAGCAGTACTTC. This codes for CASSIGLIAYEQYF.

The rearrangement uses TRBV6-4 and TRBJ1-2, with unresolved D. The CDR3 is 13 residues long. The V gene's germline CDR1 is MRHNA and CDR2 SNTAGT. V lost 0 bases to trimming and J lost 8 bases, with 10 bases between them. The CDR3 region is CASSDSRSSGYTF. CDR3 bases: TGTGCCAGCAGTGACTCGAGGTCGTCAGGCTACACCTTC.

This chain connects TRBV28 to TRBJ2-4, with 12 nucleotides matching TRBD2. After removal of 5 bases from V and 8 bases from J, the junction contained 10 bases not matched to a gene. CDR1 is MDHEN and CDR2 is SYDVKM in the germline V gene. The CDR3 is 16 amino acids. CDR3 DNA: TGTGCCAGCAGTGTGATGCTAGCGGGAGGGGAGTACATTCAGTACTTC. This codes for CASSVMLAGGEYIQYF. The whole variable domain, filled in from reference TRBV28 and TRBJ2-4, reads DVKVTQSSRYLVKRTGEKVFLECVQDMDHENMFWYRQDPGLGLRLIYFSYDVKMKEKGDIPEGYSVSREKKERFSLILESASTNQTSMYLCASSVMLAGGEYIQYFGAGTRLSVL.

The rearrangement joins TRBV19 to TRBJ2-1; D is unclear. With 5 bases removed from V and 7 bases from J, the gap between germline ends came to 9 bases. Germline CDR1 reads LNHDA; CDR2 reads SQIVND (reference sequence). CDR3 length equals 12 residues. In DNA form, the CDR3 reads TGTGCCAGTAGTGCGACTCGGAATGAGCAGTTCTTC. It yields the protein CASSATRNEQFF.

This clone was picked up a small number of times. The chain uses TRBV6-6 and TRBJ1-1; TRBD1 aligns across 10 bases. This CDR3 region has 17 residues. Germline values: CDR1 MNHNY, CDR2 SVGAGI (reference sequence). J was trimmed by 5 bases and V by 5 bases; bases with no gene match: 14. The DNA of the CDR3 is TGTGCCAGCAGTCGCAACTTAGACAGGGGGCGTGGAACTGAAGCTTTCTTT. Translating it yields CASSRNLDRGRGTEAFF.

This chain joins TRBV18 and TRBJ2-7, with TRBD1 matching over 8 bases. The trim removed 6 bases at V and 2 bases at J, leaving 3 bases unmatched. CDR3 length equals 13 residues. Germline CDR1 is KGHSH and CDR2 is LQKENI. The CDR3 loop reads CASSPDRAYEQYF. CDR3 nucleotides: TGTGCCAGCTCTCCGGACAGGGCCTACGAGCAGTACTTC.

The V call is TRBV28, the J call TRBJ1-1; 8 positions match TRBD1. Germline V CDR1 and CDR2: MDHEN, SYDVKM. The CDR3 runs to 15 residues. J was trimmed by 1 base and V by 2 bases; bases with no gene match: 3. In nucleotides, the CDR3 is TGTGCCAGCAGTTTAGGAGACAGGGGGAACACTGAAGCTTTCTTT. Amino acids: CASSLGDRGNTEAFF.

The CDR3 region is CASSLGLNFYEQYF. The CDR3 nucleotides read TGTGCCAGCAGTCTGGGACTCAATTTCTACGAGCAGTACTTC. The V and J genes are TRBV2 and TRBJ2-7; the D gene is possibly TRBD2 (6 bases). Trimming removed 5 bases at V and 3 bases at J, with 14 bases between. Germline CDR1 is SNHLY and CDR2 is FYNNEI. The CDR3 length is 14 residues.

V is TRBV4-1 and J is TRBJ1-5; D may be TRBD1 (6 bases). V was cut by 4 bases and J by 7 bases, with 14 bases left in between. Germline lookup yields CDR1 MGHRA and CDR2 YSYEKL. The CDR3 is 14 residues long. The CDR3 nucleotides are TGCGCCAGCAGCCGATTAACAGGGCGCCAGCCCCAGCATTTT. Protein product: CASSRLTGRQPQHF.